This TCR beta chain appears in the sequencing data of a study of cytomegalovirus exposure and HLA in healthy donors. Study results and limitations: Most observed TCR sequences were rare, whereas some public TCRs were detected in many donors. Subsequent analysis of the 100 to 150 validation repertoires found a tendency for first-cohort TCR clusters to co-occur.

Turning to this clone: Its matching antigen is unknown.

Donors were drawn from the roughly 110-subject validation cohort, separate from the approximately 620-subject first cohort. Assay used: immunoSEQ multiplex PCR; TCRdb lists only in-frame clones, some missing. The data show about 160,000 clones, roughly 84% seen once. Trimming stripped 0 bases from V and 6 bases from J, with 16 bases between. This CDR3 comprises 16 residues. Germline CDR1 and CDR2: LGHNA and YSLEER. The chain carries TRBV4-3 and TRBJ2-3; D is uncertain. Sequenced material: PBMCs. The receptor was isolated from a man aged 25-45 years in good health and CMV-seropositive. For the CDR3, the DNA is TGCGCCAGCAGCCAAGAGACGGAGTTTTTAGGCGATACGCAGTATTTT. This sequence encodes CASSQETEFLGDTQYF.